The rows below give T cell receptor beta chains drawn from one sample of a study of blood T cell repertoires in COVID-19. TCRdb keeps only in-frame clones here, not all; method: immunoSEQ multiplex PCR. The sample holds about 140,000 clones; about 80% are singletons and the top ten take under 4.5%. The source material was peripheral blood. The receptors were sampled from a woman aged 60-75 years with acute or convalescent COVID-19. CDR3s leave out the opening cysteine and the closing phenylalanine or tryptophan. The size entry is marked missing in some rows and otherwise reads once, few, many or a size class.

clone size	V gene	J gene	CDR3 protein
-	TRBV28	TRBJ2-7	ASRRQGDVYEQY
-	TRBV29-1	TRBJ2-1	SVIKQGAENEQF
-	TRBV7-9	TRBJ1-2	ASSFRTGAPPGYT
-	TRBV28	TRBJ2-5	ASSNSGREETQY
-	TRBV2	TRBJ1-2	ASTYQGGYT
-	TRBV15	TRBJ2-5	ATSRDDKTGETQY
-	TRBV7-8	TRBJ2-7	ASSRHGENYEQY
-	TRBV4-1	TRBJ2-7	ASTGDGDEQY
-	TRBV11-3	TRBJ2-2	ASSLGGTSSTGELF
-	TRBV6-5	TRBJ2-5	ASSQDRAETQY
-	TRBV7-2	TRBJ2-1	ASSLGGRRNEQF
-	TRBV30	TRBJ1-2	AWIRGRADGYT
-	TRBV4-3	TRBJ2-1	ASSQEVAGGDYNEQF
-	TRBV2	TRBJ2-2	ASNDLGELF
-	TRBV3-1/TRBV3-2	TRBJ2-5	ASSTGLAGGVETQY
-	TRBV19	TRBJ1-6	ASSEQHSPLH
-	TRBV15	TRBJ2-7	ATSRVLLAGDREQY
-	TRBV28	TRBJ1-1	ASSLGTGLGWAF
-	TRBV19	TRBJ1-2	ASSIGVRTDGYT
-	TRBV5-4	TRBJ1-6	ASSFRLVRDRGRNSPLH
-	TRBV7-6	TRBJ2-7	ASSLAGTAYEQY
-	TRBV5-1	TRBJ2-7	ASNPGQGAGEQY
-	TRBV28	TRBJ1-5	ASSSAGTGYQPQH
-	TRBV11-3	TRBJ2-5	ASSLGVSTGTSGETQY
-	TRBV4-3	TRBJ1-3	ASSQDPSGTTGNTIY
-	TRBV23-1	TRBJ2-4	ASTNRDRERHRGKNIQY
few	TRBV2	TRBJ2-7	ATQGQGEQY
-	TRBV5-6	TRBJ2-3	ASSHTPGAALDTQY
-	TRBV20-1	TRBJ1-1	SASVLTEAF
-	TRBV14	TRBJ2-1	ASSQLTTVGWDEQF
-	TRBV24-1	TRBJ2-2	ATAGTENTGELF